These 16 T cell receptor beta chains originate from one sample sequenced in a study of cytotoxic CD8 clonotypes in ibrutinib-treated CLL (dated by TCRdb to about 2021). Library preparation was by the immunoSEQ multiplex PCR assay. TCRdb provides this immuneACCESS table in a form limited to in-frame rearrangements. Some clones are lacking; in checked studies, under half of them reflect an unresolved V gene, and why the rest are absent is not known. Counted in this sample were 150,000 to 200,000 clones; roughly four fifths of them appeared once. The top ten hold around 2% of the sample. The meaning of the sample's time point label: eleven to twelve months on ibrutinib. Sequencing used PBMCs, obtained after 12 months of ibrutinib treatment. The receptors were sampled from a human donor with chronic lymphocytic leukemia.

The rearrangement uses TRBV4-2 and TRBJ2-4; TRBD2 matches at 12 bases. Germline CDR1 and CDR2: LGHNA and YNFKEQ. V was pared by 6 bases and J by 0 bases, with 9 bases of the junction left unmatched. The CDR3 has 18 residues. Here the CDR3 DNA reads TGTGCCAGCAGAGAGACTAGCGGGAGTGTTTTAGCCAAAAACATTCAGTACTTC. It translates to CASRETSGSVLAKNIQYF.

The chain has TRBV25-1 and TRBJ2-5; a possible D gene is TRBD1 (5 bases). Per germline, CDR1 MGHDK and CDR2 SYGVNS. There are 14 residues in the CDR3. The V end lost 0 bases, the J end lost 4 bases, and 9 bases lay between the germline ends. The CDR3 sequence is CASSEYRETETQYF. CDR3 DNA: TGTGCCAGCAGTGAATACAGGGAAACAGAGACCCAGTACTTC.

V and J are TRBV28 and TRBJ2-1; TRBD2 agrees at 11 bases. After removal of 7 bases from V and 0 bases from J, the junction contained 11 bases not matched to a gene. The CDR3 extends over 18 amino acids. The germline V gene has CDR1 MDHEN and CDR2 SYDVKM. CDR3 region: CASKFSGGATSSYNEQFF. The DNA of the CDR3 is TGTGCCAGCAAGTTTAGCGGGGGGGCCACAAGCTCCTACAATGAGCAGTTCTTC.

This chain links TRBV4-1 with TRBJ2-7, with 8 bases identical to TRBD1. CDR3 length: 17 residues. Trimming cost V 0 bases and J 2 bases; bases outside gene matches: 9. Germline CDR1 reads MGHRA; CDR2 reads YSYEKL. The CDR3 nucleotides read TGCGCCAGCAGCCAAGATAGGACAGGGCGGAGTCCCTACGAGCAGTACTTC. It translates to CASSQDRTGRSPYEQYF.

This clone was picked up a small number of times. In DNA, the CDR3 is TGTGCCAGCAGTACCCCCTATGGCTACACCTTC. Encoded protein: CASSTPYGYTF. V and J are TRBV28 and TRBJ1-2; D gene ambiguous. The CDR3 spans 11 residues. V shed 5 bases and J shed 4 bases, with 5 bases lying between them. Germline lookup yields CDR1 MDHEN and CDR2 SYDVKM.

CDR3 DNA sequence: TGTGCCAGCAGTTACTCTCCGACAGGGTTGGAGACCCAGTACTTC. It translates to CASSYSPTGLETQYF. V gene TRBV6-6 combines with J gene TRBJ2-5, with 7 bases matching TRBD1. With V trimmed by 0 bases and J by 5 bases, 6 bases remained unmatched. CDR3 length: 15 amino acids. Germline V CDR1 and CDR2: MNHNY, SVGAGI (reference sequence).

The rearrangement uses TRBV7-9 and TRBJ1-5; D remains ambiguous. The germline CDR1 and CDR2 sequences are SEHNR and FQNEAQ (reference sequence). V was shortened by 5 bases and J by 9 bases, with 17 bases between the two germline ends. The CDR3 is 14 amino acids. The CDR3 DNA sequence: TGTGCCAGCAGCCCGGACCGGGTTGGTTCGCCCCAGCATTTT. It specifies CASSPDRVGSPQHF.

The rearrangement uses TRBV18 and TRBJ1-1; the D is unclear. The V gene lost 2 bases and the J gene lost 5 bases, with 12 bases spanning the gap. This CDR3 has 14 residues. CDR1 and CDR2 from the germline V gene are KGHSH and LQKENI. The CDR3 sequence is CASSPFMAGTEAFF. CDR3 DNA sequence: TGTGCCAGCTCACCATTTATGGCTGGTACTGAAGCTTTCTTT.

The sample holds many counts of this clone. The V gene is TRBV4-3, the J gene TRBJ2-1, with TRBD2 matching 8 bases. Unmatched junction bases numbered 6, after V lost 11 bases and J lost 0 bases. The CDR3 is 14 residues long. Germline assignment: CDR1 LGHNA and CDR2 YSLEER. CDR3 residues: CASSTSGSYNEQFF. CDR3 DNA sequence: TGCGCCTCCAGTACTAGCGGCTCCTACAATGAGCAGTTCTTC.

The chain links TRBV29-1 to TRBJ1-2, with D perhaps TRBD1 (6 bases). The germline V gene has CDR1 SQVTM and CDR2 ANQGSEA. The CDR3 runs 13 residues. V was trimmed by 5 bases and J by 5 bases, leaving 15 bases between them. The CDR3 sequence is CSVRRQAEYGYTF. The CDR3 DNA sequence: TGCAGCGTTCGTCGACAGGCGGAGTATGGCTACACCTTC.

This clone was seen only a few times. This sequence joins TRBV7-9 and TRBJ2-7, with D unresolved. Trimming took off 1 base at V and 12 bases at J, with 13 bases between the two ends. Germline V CDR1 and CDR2: SEHNR, FQNEAQ (reference sequence). This CDR3 is 12 amino acids long. The CDR3 DNA reads as TGTGCCAGCAGCTTAGATAATGGCCTAAGGTACTTC. It yields the protein CASSLDNGLRYF.

This clone was recorded only once. The chain is built from TRBV19 and TRBJ2-6, with D possibly matching TRBD1 (6 bases). Trimming removed 6 bases from V and 0 bases from J, with 12 bases in between. The germline CDR1 and CDR2 sequences are LNHDA and SQIVND (reference sequence). This CDR3 region has 16 residues. The CDR3 protein is CASSYGQPSGANVLTF. Here the CDR3 DNA reads TGTGCCAGTAGCTATGGACAGCCCTCTGGGGCCAACGTCCTGACTTTC.

The gene calls are TRBV4-1 and TRBJ1-5; D might be TRBD1 (6 bases). From germline, CDR1 is MGHRA and CDR2 YSYEKL. The CDR3 runs 18 residues. V was clipped by 3 bases and J by 0 bases, with 18 bases between them. CDR3 sequence: CASSHPPRTVGSNQPQHF. The CDR3 nucleotides read TGCGCCAGCAGCCACCCTCCCCGGACAGTTGGTAGCAATCAGCCCCAGCATTTT.

The genes are TRBV5-4 and TRBJ2-6; D gene uncertain. The length of the CDR3 is 15 residues. Trimming cost V 4 bases and J 2 bases, with 10 bases left between them. Germline V gives CDR1 SGHNT, CDR2 YYREEE (reference sequence). CDR3: CASSKATAGANVLTF. CDR3 DNA: TGTGCCAGCAGCAAGGCGACGGCTGGGGCCAACGTCCTGACTTTC.

In this sample, this clone turned up a few times. The V and J genes are TRBV18 and TRBJ1-2, with TRBD1 identical over 7 bases. The germline V gene has CDR1 KGHSH and CDR2 LQKENI. V lost 6 bases to trimming and J lost 3 bases; unmatched junction nucleotides: 7. The CDR3 covers 14 residues. The CDR3 bases are TGTGCCAGCTCCGCGGGCAGGGGGGACTATGGCTACACCTTC. This sequence encodes CASSAGRGDYGYTF.

This chain connects TRBV9 to TRBJ2-2; TRBD1 agrees at 8 bases. This CDR3 region has 14 residues. V was pared by 0 bases and J by 10 bases, with 5 bases of the junction left unmatched. CDR1 and CDR2 (germline): SGDLS, YYNGEE. Written as DNA, the CDR3 is TGTGCCAGCAGCGTAGGGCCGGACAGGGAGGAGCTGTTTTTT. This encodes CASSVGPDREELFF.